These 27 T cell receptor beta chains were all obtained from the same sample, sequenced in a study of a mutant IDH1 vaccine in newly diagnosed glioma (dated by TCRdb to the early 2020s). The time point label on this specimen signifies: week 47, end of study. Each vaccine dose, consisting of 300 ug of a 20-mer mutant IDH1 peptide in Montanide, was administered subcutaneously with topical imiquimod. The antigens of these receptors remain unknown. Library preparation was by the immunoSEQ multiplex PCR assay. Not all clones reach the TCRdb copy of this immuneACCESS table, which keeps in-frame sequences only. Checked studies attribute under half of the gap to unresolved V genes and leave the rest unexplained. The sample table shows tens of thousands of clones, and less than 70% are seen once. Clones ranked in the top ten supply about 5% of the sample. Sequenced material: peripheral blood mononuclear cells (PBMCs), taken from a glioma patient whose treatment included an IDH1 peptide vaccine. These receptors came from a man aged 35 to 55 with glioma. Some clones in this sample may be carry-over from other donors' samples.

The chain joins TRBV4-1 to TRBJ2-1, with TRBD2 matching 8 bases. V was pared by 3 bases and J by 9 bases, with 19 bases of the junction left unmatched. In germline, CDR1 is MGHRA, CDR2 YSYEKL. The CDR3 loop spans 18 amino acids. The CDR3 protein is CASSQLPRRGGRVSEQFF. The CDR3 DNA reads as TGCGCCAGCAGCCAGTTGCCACGCCGCGGGGGGCGGGTCTCTGAGCAGTTCTTC.

The V gene is TRBV2, the J gene TRBJ1-1; 10 bases align to TRBD1. After removal of 5 bases from V and 7 bases from J, the junction contained 1 base not matched to a gene. This CDR3 has 12 amino acids. Germline CDR1 reads SNHLY; CDR2 reads FYNNEI. The CDR3 DNA reads as TGTGCCAGCAGTTGGACAGGGGGTGAAGCTTTCTTT. It encodes CASSWTGGEAFF.

This clone has just a few counts. The chain employs TRBV19 and TRBJ1-5; D is undetermined. In germline, CDR1 is LNHDA, CDR2 SQIVND (reference sequence). Trimming removed 7 bases from V and 5 bases from J, with 12 bases in between. The CDR3 covers 13 residues. The CDR3 DNA reads as TGTGCCAGTACCCGGTCCCGCGATCAGCCCCAGCATTTT. It encodes CASTRSRDQPQHF.

This clone was recorded a few times. J is TRBJ1-5 and V is TRBV6-4, with D hard to call. The CDR3 covers 13 residues. V lost 6 bases and J lost 1, with 7 bases in between. In germline, CDR1 is MRHNA, CDR2 SNTAGT. CDR3 amino acids: CASSADSNQPQHF. As DNA, the CDR3 is TGTGCCAGCAGCGCCGACAGCAATCAGCCCCAGCATTTT.

The V and J genes are TRBV6-5 and TRBJ1-2; tentative D call: TRBD1 (6 bases). The germline V and J ends were trimmed by 2 bases and 6 bases, with 16 bases remaining between them. CDR1 MNHEY and CDR2 SVGAGI come from the germline V gene. This CDR3 contains 15 residues. The chain's CDR3 is CASSYDVWAGDGYTF. In nucleotides, the CDR3 is TGTGCCAGCAGTTACGATGTCTGGGCAGGGGATGGCTACACCTTC.

J is TRBJ2-1 and V is TRBV7-9; 9 bases line up with TRBD1. Germline CDR1 SEHNR, CDR2 FQNEAQ (reference sequence). The CDR3 contains 16 residues. Losses at the gene ends were 1 base for V and 5 bases for J; bases not matched to a gene: 6. The CDR3 loop is CASSLVGDRADNEQFF. The CDR3 bases are TGTGCCAGCAGCTTAGTGGGGGACAGGGCGGACAATGAGCAGTTCTTC.

DNA of the CDR3: TGCGCCAGCAGCTTATCGACAGGGATTAACTATGGCTACACCTTC. Translation gives CASSLSTGINYGYTF. The V and J genes are TRBV5-1 and TRBJ1-2, with TRBD1 matching over 7 bases. CDR1 is SGHRS, CDR2 YFSETQ, per germline. CDR3 length: 15 amino acids. The trim removed 2 bases at V and 1 base at J, leaving 5 bases unmatched. Based on the CDR3 plus reference TRBV5-1 and TRBJ1-2, the full variable domain is KAGVTQTPRYLIKTRGQQVTLSCSPISGHRSVSWYQQTPGQGLQFLFEYFSETQRNKGNFPGRFSGRQFSNSRSEMNVSTLELGDSALYLCASSLSTGINYGYTFGSGTRLTVV.

This clone was picked up one time. The chain is built from TRBV6-5 and TRBJ2-3; D is possibly TRBD1 or TRBD2 (5 bases each). Trimming removed 6 bases at V and 4 bases at J, with 17 bases between. There are 15 residues in the CDR3. The germline CDR1 and CDR2 sequences are MNHEY and SVGAGI. CDR3 sequence reads: CASSPRPGRSDTQYF. The CDR3 nucleotides are TGTGCCAGCAGCCCCCGCCCGGGACGGTCAGATACGCAGTATTTT.

V usage is TRBV11-2 and J usage is TRBJ2-7; the D is unclear. This CDR3 comprises 18 residues. Trimming removed 1 base at V and 0 bases at J, with 19 bases between. Germline loops: CDR1 SGHAT, CDR2 FQNNGV. The CDR3 reads CASSLGRGGRLSSYEQYF. CDR3 coding DNA: TGTGCCAGCAGCTTAGGGCGCGGCGGACGCCTTAGCTCCTACGAGCAGTACTTC. Based on the CDR3 plus reference TRBV11-2 and TRBJ2-7, the full variable domain is EAGVAQSPRYKIIEKRQSVAFWCNPISGHATLYWYQQILGQGPKLLIQFQNNGVVDDSQLPKDRFSAERLKGVDSTLKIQPAKLEDSAVYLCASSLGRGGRLSSYEQYFGPGTRLTVT.

The genes are TRBV7-6 and TRBJ1-5; D perhaps matches TRBD1 (5 bases). CDR1 and CDR2 (germline): SGHVS, FNYEAQ. V lost 6 bases, J lost 2 bases, and 14 bases lay in between. The length of the CDR3 is 15 residues. The CDR3 coding sequence is TGTGCCAGCAGTAGACAGCCCAACGGCAATCAGCCCCAGCATTTT. It encodes CASSRQPNGNQPQHF.

The CDR3, as DNA: TGTGCCAGCAGTGATCTAGGCAGCCTTAACTATGGCTACACCTTC. Protein: CASSDLGSLNYGYTF. This sequence joins TRBV2 and TRBJ1-2; D call uncertain. CDR1 is SNHLY, CDR2 FYNNEI, per germline. The V gene lost 3 bases and the J gene lost 1 base, with 12 bases spanning the gap. This CDR3 region has 15 residues.

The chain carries TRBV19 and TRBJ2-7, with TRBD1 as a possible D gene (5 bases). This CDR3 has 14 residues. CDR1 and CDR2 from the germline V gene are LNHDA and SQIVND (reference sequence). Trimming took off 0 bases at V and 7 bases at J, with 13 bases between the two ends. CDR3 region: CASSIEKGVGEQYF. The CDR3 nucleotides read TGTGCCAGTAGTATAGAGAAAGGGGTGGGGGAGCAGTACTTC.

This chain uses TRBV19 with TRBJ1-5, with unresolved D. With 7 bases removed from V and 1 base from J, the gap between germline ends came to 11 bases. CDR3 length equals 14 residues. CDR1 is LNHDA, CDR2 SQIVND, per germline (reference sequence). In DNA form, the CDR3 reads TGTGCCAGTACCCTTAGGGAGAGCAATCAGCCCCAGCATTTT. This codes for CASTLRESNQPQHF.

The genes are TRBV4-1 and TRBJ2-3; D gene ambiguous. CDR3 size: 15 residues. In germline, CDR1 is MGHRA, CDR2 YSYEKL. Trimming stripped 0 bases from V and 6 bases from J, with 13 bases between. The CDR3 is CASSQDRAFGDTQYF. CDR3 DNA: TGCGCCAGCAGCCAAGATAGGGCCTTCGGGGATACGCAGTATTTT.

V and J are TRBV6-1 and TRBJ1-5; weak D call: TRBD1 (6 bases). This CDR3 is built from 13 residues. V shed 6 bases and J shed 10 bases, with 16 bases lying between them. Germline V lookup: CDR1 MNHNS, CDR2 SASEGT. The CDR3 DNA follows: TGTGCCAGCAGCTTAGGGGGTTCTATACCCCAGCATTTT. Protein: CASSLGGSIPQHF.

This clone was counted a single time. This chain's CDR3 is CASRFEHTIYF. The CDR3 DNA reads as TGTGCCAGCAGGTTTGAGCACACCATATATTTT. The chain joins TRBV2 to TRBJ1-3, with D unresolved. The CDR3 is made up of 11 amino acids. Trimming removed 6 bases at V and 8 bases at J, with 8 bases between. Germline CDR1 reads SNHLY; CDR2 reads FYNNEI.

The chain is built from TRBV27 and TRBJ1-4; unclear D gene. CDR1 is MNHEY, CDR2 SMNVEV, per germline (reference sequence). The CDR3 loop spans 13 amino acids. Deletions cut 1 base from V and 7 bases from J, with 7 bases between. The CDR3 nucleotides read TGTGCCAGCAGTTTATTTGCCCGTGAAAAACTGTTTTTT. This encodes CASSLFAREKLFF.

This clone was found a few times. The chain recombines TRBV29-1 with TRBJ1-2, with 8 bases fitting TRBD1. V trimming: 6 bases; J trimming: 0 bases; junction bases outside the gene matches: 3. This CDR3 is 13 amino acids long. Germline V gene sequence: CDR1 SQVTM, CDR2 ANQGSEA. This chain's CDR3 is CSVGQGTNYGYTF. CDR3 DNA sequence: TGCAGCGTCGGACAGGGAACTAACTATGGCTACACCTTC.

The chain carries TRBV7-3 and TRBJ2-7; D remains ambiguous. Germline V CDR1 and CDR2: SGHTA, FQGTGA. V lost 1 base to trimming and J lost 0 bases, with 4 bases between them. The CDR3 contains 13 residues. This CDR3 is CASSLIPSYEQYF. CDR3 nucleotides: TGTGCCAGCAGCTTAATCCCCTCCTACGAGCAGTACTTC.

The sample holds one count of this clone. J is TRBJ1-2 and V is TRBV2; D is unresolved. The V gene's germline CDR1 is SNHLY and CDR2 FYNNEI. This CDR3 is 13 amino acids long. Trimming took off 1 base at V and 4 bases at J, with 7 bases between the two ends. This chain's CDR3 is CASSEGQTYGYTF. CDR3 coding DNA: TGTGCCAGCAGTGAAGGTCAGACCTATGGCTACACCTTC.

The table lists this clone with a few counts. The chain is built from TRBV23-1 and TRBJ2-7; possibly TRBD1 for D (6 bases). TRBV23-1 is known as an ORF, though its function is uncertain. V lost 1 base to trimming and J lost 4 bases, with 20 bases between them. CDR3 length: 17 amino acids. The DNA of the CDR3 is TGCGCCAGCAGTCAATGTCCTCCGGGATGGGGGCCGTACGAGCAGTACTTC. It translates to CASSQCPPGWGPYEQYF.

The chain links TRBV9 to TRBJ2-3; 9 nucleotides align to TRBD2. Germline lookup yields CDR1 SGDLS and CDR2 YYNGEE. This CDR3 region has 16 residues. The V segment lost 0 bases and the J segment 1 base; nucleotides outside the gene matches: 3. CDR3 loop: CASSVVASGGTDTQYF. The CDR3 nucleotides read TGTGCCAGCAGCGTAGTCGCTAGCGGGGGCACAGATACGCAGTATTTT.

V is TRBV19 and J is TRBJ1-2, with 10 bases aligning to TRBD1. Germline trimming cut 6 bases from V and 6 bases from J; bases unmatched to any gene: 4. CDR1 LNHDA and CDR2 SQIVND come from the germline V gene (reference sequence). CDR3 size: 13 residues. Written as DNA, the CDR3 is TGTGCCAGTAGGCTGACAGGGGGCGATGGCTACACCTTC. It specifies CASRLTGGDGYTF. Based on the CDR3 plus reference TRBV19 and TRBJ1-2, the full variable domain is DGGITQSPKYLFRKEGQNVTLSCEQNLNHDAMYWYRQDPGQGLRLIYYSQIVNDFQKGDIAEGYSVSREKKESFPLTVTSAQKNPTAFYLCASRLTGGDGYTFGSGTRLTVV.

The V and J genes are TRBV19 and TRBJ1-1, with TRBD1 matching over 8 bases. Germline-derived CDR1 and CDR2 are LNHDA and SQIVND (reference sequence). V lost 5 bases to trimming and J lost 6 bases; unmatched junction nucleotides: 5. CDR3 length equals 13 residues. The CDR3 coding sequence is TGTGCCAGTAGTGTAACAGGGGGGCCTGAAGCTTTCTTT. Its translation: CASSVTGGPEAFF.

This chain uses TRBV27 with TRBJ1-1, with 7 bases identical to TRBD1. The CDR3 is made up of 14 amino acids. The junction had 6 bases not matched to a gene; V was cut back by 4 bases and J by 4 bases. In germline, CDR1 is MNHEY, CDR2 SMNVEV (reference sequence). CDR3 sequence (DNA): TGTGCCAGCAGTTATACGACAGGGACCACTGAAGCTTTCTTT. This sequence encodes CASSYTTGTTEAFF.

This chain connects TRBV12-5 to TRBJ1-6; D ambiguous. Trimming removed 5 bases from V and 1 base from J, with 12 bases in between. Germline V lookup: CDR1 LGHNT, CDR2 FRNRAP. The CDR3 is 16 residues long. This chain's CDR3 is CASGREVGSYNSPLHF. As DNA, the CDR3 is TGTGCTAGTGGTAGAGAAGTGGGATCCTATAATTCACCCCTCCACTTT.

The chain links TRBV18 to TRBJ2-1; D is unresolved. CDR1 is KGHSH, CDR2 LQKENI, per germline. The V end lost 0 bases, the J end lost 4 bases, and 10 bases lay between the germline ends. The CDR3 is 15 residues long. CDR3 sequence: CASSPPVTQYNEQFF. CDR3 bases: TGTGCCAGCTCACCACCTGTTACACAGTACAATGAGCAGTTCTTC.